This is a list of T cell receptor beta chains from one sample in a study of shared clonotypes between healthy human individuals. Measured with immunoSEQ multiplex PCR; TCRdb has only the in-frame clones, and not every one. Among fewer than 550,000 clones listed, about 75% were seen once. Sequencing was performed on PBMCs. These receptors came from a woman aged 40 to 50 in good health. Some clones in this sample may be carry-over from other donors' samples. The CDR3 runs from the conserved cysteine through the conserved F or W. D genes are given only for firm matches. For some rows the clone size is stated as once, few or many, or as a class when expanded; others skip it.

v_gene	j_gene	abundance	d_gene	CDR3nt	CDR3aa
TRBV30	TRBJ2-5	NA	NA	TGTGCCTGGAGTGTGGGCAGGGCCCAAGAGACCCAGTACTTC	CAWSVGRAQETQYF
TRBV7-9	TRBJ1-2	NA	NA	TGTGCCAGCAGCTTAGGGTACAGCCCCTATGGCTACACCTTC	CASSLGYSPYGYTF
TRBV7-6	TRBJ1-2	few	TRBD1	TGTGCCAGCAGCCCGGGGACAGGGGGAGGCTATGGCTACACCTTC	CASSPGTGGGYGYTF
TRBV30	TRBJ1-4	few	TRBD1	TGTGCCGGGACAGGCCAGGAAAAACTGTTTTTT	CAGTGQEKLFF
TRBV6-6	TRBJ2-1	few	NA	TGTGCCAGCAGTTACCCTCGTGAGAGTCAGTTCTTC	CASSYPRESQFF
TRBV30	TRBJ2-7	once	TRBD1	TGTGCCTGGAGCACCGGGACAGGGTCGCGCGAGCAGTACTTC	CAWSTGTGSREQYF
TRBV10-1	TRBJ2-1	NA	NA	TGCGCCAGCAGTGAATCGGCCTCCTACAATGAGCAGTTCTTC	CASSESASYNEQFF
TRBV4-2	TRBJ2-3	NA	NA	TGTGCCAGCAGCCCCTTCGAAGGGACTGGGGATACGCAGTATTTT	CASSPFEGTGDTQYF
TRBV19	TRBJ2-5	NA	NA	TGTGCCAGAAGTAGGCAGCAAGAGACCCAGTACTTC	CARSRQQETQYF
TRBV2	TRBJ2-2	NA	NA	TGTGCCAGACGGACAGACCTCACCGGGGAGCTGTTTTTT	CARRTDLTGELFF
TRBV4-3	TRBJ2-3	NA	TRBD2	TGCGCCAGCAGCCCTCTACTAGCGGGAGTGGGGGATACGCAGTATTTT	CASSPLLAGVGDTQYF
TRBV28	TRBJ2-7	NA	TRBD2	TGTGCCAGCAGTGCCGCCGGGGGAGGGGAGCAGTACTTC	CASSAAGGGEQYF
TRBV30	TRBJ1-4	NA	NA	TGTGCCTGGCCTCGGGTAGGGGGGGAGGTTGAAAAACTGTTTTTT	CAWPRVGGEVEKLFF
TRBV27	TRBJ2-5	NA	TRBD2	TGTGCCAGCAGTTTACGAGGGACTAGCGGGAGTAAAGAGACCCAGTACTTC	CASSLRGTSGSKETQYF
TRBV4-2	TRBJ2-2	NA	TRBD2	TGTGCCAGCAGCCAAGAGACGGGACTAGCGGGAGTAGGCACCGGGGAGCTGTTTTTT	CASSQETGLAGVGTGELFF
TRBV30	TRBJ2-7	NA	NA	TGTGCCTGGAGAAACTTCCCCTACGAGCAGTACTTC	CAWRNFPYEQYF
TRBV7-6	TRBJ2-3	NA	NA	TGTGCCAGCAGCTTAGTAGGACCTAGCACAGATACGCAGTATTTT	CASSLVGPSTDTQYF
TRBV7-8	TRBJ2-7	NA	TRBD1	TGTGCCAGCAGTTCACCGGGACAGGGCTACGAGCAGTACTTC	CASSSPGQGYEQYF
TRBV5-1	TRBJ2-5	once	TRBD2	TGCGCCAGCAGCCCGGGGGGGACGGACCAAGAGACCCAGTACTTC	CASSPGGTDQETQYF
TRBV19	TRBJ2-1	NA	NA	TGTGCCAGTAGTACACGGGACTGGCAGTTCTTC	CASSTRDWQFF
TRBV2	TRBJ2-7	NA	NA	TGTGCCAGCAGTGAGGGCAGGGTCTACGAGCAGTACTTC	CASSEGRVYEQYF
TRBV6-4	TRBJ2-1	few	TRBD2	TGTGCCAGCAGTGACTCTGCGGGACTAAGCAATGAGCAGTTCTTC	CASSDSAGLSNEQFF
TRBV18	TRBJ2-7	NA	TRBD1	TGTGCCAGCTCACCCTTAGGGACAGACGAGCAGTACTTC	CASSPLGTDEQYF
TRBV5-1	TRBJ2-7	NA	NA	TGCGCCAGCAGCTTGGCCGGCGGTCAGTTCTACGAGCAGTACTTC	CASSLAGGQFYEQYF
TRBV28	TRBJ2-4	NA	NA	TGTGCCAGCAGTTTAAGCGGGCTAGCCAAAAACATTCAGTACTTC	CASSLSGLAKNIQYF
TRBV19	TRBJ1-1	NA	NA	TGTGCCAGTGGCAAAGGGAGGACTGAAGCTTTCTTT	CASGKGRTEAFF
TRBV5-6	TRBJ2-1	NA	NA	TGTGCCAGCAGCTTGGGATTTAATAATGAGCAGTTCTTC	CASSLGFNNEQFF
TRBV30	TRBJ1-1	NA	NA	TGTGCCTGGAGTGTAATTGGGTTGGACACTGAAGCTTTCTTT	CAWSVIGLDTEAFF
TRBV7-2	TRBJ2-3	NA	TRBD2	TGTGCCAGCAGCTTAGCTGGGACTAGCGGCACAGATACGCAGTATTTT	CASSLAGTSGTDTQYF
TRBV2	TRBJ2-2	NA	NA	TGTGCCAGCAGTGAAGCATCAGGTTTGAACACCGGGGAGCTGTTTTTT	CASSEASGLNTGELFF
TRBV6-5	TRBJ2-7	once	TRBD2	TGTGCCAGCAGTTACACCCGACTAGCGGTCGCCTACGAGCAGTACTTC	CASSYTRLAVAYEQYF
TRBV28	TRBJ2-2	NA	TRBD2	TGTGCCAGCAGCCCAAATCGGGGGAGGGACACCGGGGAGCTGTTTTTT	CASSPNRGRDTGELFF
TRBV15	TRBJ2-7	NA	NA	TGTGCCACCAGCAGAGGGGGCCTAGGGGACGGAAATACCTACGAGCAGTACTTC	CATSRGGLGDGNTYEQYF
TRBV9	TRBJ1-1	NA	NA	TGTGCCAGCAGCGCAAACATTAACACTGAAGCTTTCTTT	CASSANINTEAFF
TRBV5-1	TRBJ2-5	NA	NA	TGCGCCAGCAGATCTTTTCCCGGGACTGAAGAGACCCAGTACTTC	CASRSFPGTEETQYF